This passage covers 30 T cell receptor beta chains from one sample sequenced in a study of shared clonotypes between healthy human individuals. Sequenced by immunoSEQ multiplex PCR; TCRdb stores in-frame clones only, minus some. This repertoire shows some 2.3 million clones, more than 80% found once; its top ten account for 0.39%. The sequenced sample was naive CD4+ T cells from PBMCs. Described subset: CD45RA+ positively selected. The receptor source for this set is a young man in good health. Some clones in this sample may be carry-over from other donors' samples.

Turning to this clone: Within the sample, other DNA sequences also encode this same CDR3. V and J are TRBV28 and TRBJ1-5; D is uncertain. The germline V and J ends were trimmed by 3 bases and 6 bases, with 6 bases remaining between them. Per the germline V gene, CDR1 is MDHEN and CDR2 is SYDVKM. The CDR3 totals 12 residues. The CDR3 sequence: CASSFPSQPQHF. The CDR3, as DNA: TGTGCCAGCAGTTTCCCGAGTCAGCCCCAGCATTTT.

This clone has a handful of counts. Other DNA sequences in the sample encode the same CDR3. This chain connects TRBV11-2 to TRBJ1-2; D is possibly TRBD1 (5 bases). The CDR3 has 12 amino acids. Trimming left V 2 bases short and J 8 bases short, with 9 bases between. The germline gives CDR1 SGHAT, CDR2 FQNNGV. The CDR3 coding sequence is TGTGCCAGCAGCTTATCGGGGGAAGGCTACACCTTC. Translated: CASSLSGEGYTF. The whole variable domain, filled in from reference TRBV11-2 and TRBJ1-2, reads EAGVAQSPRYKIIEKRQSVAFWCNPISGHATLYWYQQILGQGPKLLIQFQNNGVVDDSQLPKDRFSAERLKGVDSTLKIQPAKLEDSAVYLCASSLSGEGYTFGSGTRLTVV.

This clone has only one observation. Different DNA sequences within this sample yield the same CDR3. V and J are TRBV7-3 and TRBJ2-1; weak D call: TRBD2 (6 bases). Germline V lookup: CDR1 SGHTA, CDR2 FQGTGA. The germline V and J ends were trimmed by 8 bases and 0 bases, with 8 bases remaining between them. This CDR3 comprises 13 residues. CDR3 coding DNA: TGTGCCAGCGGAGGGAGCTCCTACAATGAGCAGTTCTTC. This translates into CASGGSSYNEQFF.

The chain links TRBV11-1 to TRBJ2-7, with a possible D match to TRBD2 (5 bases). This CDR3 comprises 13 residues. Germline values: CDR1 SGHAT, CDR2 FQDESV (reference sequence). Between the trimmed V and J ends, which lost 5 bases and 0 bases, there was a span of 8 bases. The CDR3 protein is CASSPGSSYEQYF. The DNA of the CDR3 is TGTGCCAGCAGCCCGGGGAGCTCCTACGAGCAGTACTTC.

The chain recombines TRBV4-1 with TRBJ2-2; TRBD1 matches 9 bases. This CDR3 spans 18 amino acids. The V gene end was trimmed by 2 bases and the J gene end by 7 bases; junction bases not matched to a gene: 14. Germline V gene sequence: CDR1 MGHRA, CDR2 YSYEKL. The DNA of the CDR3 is TGCGCCAGCAGCCAACGAGACACCCGGGACAGGGTTATCGGGGAGCTGTTTTTT. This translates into CASSQRDTRDRVIGELFF.

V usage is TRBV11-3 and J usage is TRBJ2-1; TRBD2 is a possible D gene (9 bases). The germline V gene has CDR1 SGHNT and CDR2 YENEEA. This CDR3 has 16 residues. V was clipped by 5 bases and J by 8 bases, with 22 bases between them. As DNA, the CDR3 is TGTGCCAGCAGCCCAGGGGGCGGGAGGGCCTTGGATGAGCAGTTCTTC. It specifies CASSPGGGRALDEQFF. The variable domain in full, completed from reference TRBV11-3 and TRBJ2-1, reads EAGVVQSPRYKIIEKKQPVAFWCNPISGHNTLYWYLQNLGQGPELLIRYENEEAVDDSQLPKDRFSAERLKGVDSTLKIQPAELGDSAVYLCASSPGGGRALDEQFFGPGTRLTVL.

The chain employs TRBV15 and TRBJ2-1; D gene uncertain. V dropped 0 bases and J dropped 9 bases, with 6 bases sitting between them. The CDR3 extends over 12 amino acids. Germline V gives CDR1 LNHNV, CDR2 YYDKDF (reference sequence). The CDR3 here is CATSRDHSEQFF. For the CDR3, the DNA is TGTGCCACCAGCAGAGACCATTCTGAGCAGTTCTTC.

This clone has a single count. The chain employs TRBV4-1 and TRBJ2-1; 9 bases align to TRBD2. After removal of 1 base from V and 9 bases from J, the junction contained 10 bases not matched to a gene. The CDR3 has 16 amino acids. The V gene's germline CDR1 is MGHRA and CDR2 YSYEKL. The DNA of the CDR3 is TGCGCCAGCAGCCAAGTTCGCCCTAGCGGGGTCCCTGAGCAGTTCTTC. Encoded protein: CASSQVRPSGVPEQFF.

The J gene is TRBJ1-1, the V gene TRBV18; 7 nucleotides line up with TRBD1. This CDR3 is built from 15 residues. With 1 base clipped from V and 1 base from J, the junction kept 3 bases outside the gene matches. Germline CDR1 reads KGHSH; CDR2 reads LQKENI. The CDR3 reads CASSPLGTANTEAFF. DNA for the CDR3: TGTGCCAGCTCACCACTGGGGACAGCGAACACTGAAGCTTTCTTT.

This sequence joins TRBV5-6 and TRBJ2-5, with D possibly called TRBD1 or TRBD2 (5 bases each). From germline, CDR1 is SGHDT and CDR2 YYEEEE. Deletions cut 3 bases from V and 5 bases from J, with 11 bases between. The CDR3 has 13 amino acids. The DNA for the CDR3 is TGTGCCAGCAGCTCGGGACCTAGGGAGACCCAGTACTTC. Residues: CASSSGPRETQYF.

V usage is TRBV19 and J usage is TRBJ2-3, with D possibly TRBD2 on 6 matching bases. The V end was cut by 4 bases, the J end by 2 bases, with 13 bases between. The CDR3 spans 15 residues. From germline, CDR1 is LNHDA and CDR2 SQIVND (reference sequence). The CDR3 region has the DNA TGTGCCAGTAGTAGGGGGGTTTGGGTCACAGATACGCAGTATTTT. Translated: CASSRGVWVTDTQYF.

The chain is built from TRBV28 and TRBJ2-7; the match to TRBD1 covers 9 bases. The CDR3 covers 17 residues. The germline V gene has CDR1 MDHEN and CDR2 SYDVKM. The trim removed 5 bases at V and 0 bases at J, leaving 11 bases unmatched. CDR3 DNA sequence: TGTGCCAGCAGTCCCGGGGGGACAGGGCCTAACTCCTACGAGCAGTACTTC. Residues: CASSPGGTGPNSYEQYF.

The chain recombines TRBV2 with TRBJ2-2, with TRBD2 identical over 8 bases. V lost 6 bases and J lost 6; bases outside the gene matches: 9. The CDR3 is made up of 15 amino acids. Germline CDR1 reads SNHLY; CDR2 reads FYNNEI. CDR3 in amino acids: CASRAGTRPAGELFF. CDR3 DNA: TGTGCCAGCAGGGCCGGGACTAGACCGGCCGGGGAGCTGTTTTTT. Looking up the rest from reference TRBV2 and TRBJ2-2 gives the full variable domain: EPEVTQTPSHQVTQMGQEVILRCVPISNHLYFYWYRQILGQKVEFLVSFYNNEISEKSEIFDDQFSVERPDGSNFTLKIRSTKLEDSAMYFCASRAGTRPAGELFFGEGSRLTVL.

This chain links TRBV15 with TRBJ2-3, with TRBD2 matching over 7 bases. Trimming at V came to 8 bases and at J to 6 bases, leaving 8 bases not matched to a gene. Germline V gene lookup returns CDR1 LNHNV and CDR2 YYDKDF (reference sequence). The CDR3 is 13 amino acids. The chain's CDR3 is CATEAAGADTQYF. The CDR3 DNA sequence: TGTGCCACCGAGGCGGCGGGAGCGGATACGCAGTATTTT.

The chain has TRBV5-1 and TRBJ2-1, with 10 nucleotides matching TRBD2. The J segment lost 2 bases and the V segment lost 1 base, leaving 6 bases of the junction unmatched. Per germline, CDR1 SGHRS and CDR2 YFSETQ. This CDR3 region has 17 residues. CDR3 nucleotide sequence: TGCGCCAGCAGCTTGCCCAACCTAGCGGGAGCCTACAATGAGCAGTTCTTC. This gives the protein CASSLPNLAGAYNEQFF.

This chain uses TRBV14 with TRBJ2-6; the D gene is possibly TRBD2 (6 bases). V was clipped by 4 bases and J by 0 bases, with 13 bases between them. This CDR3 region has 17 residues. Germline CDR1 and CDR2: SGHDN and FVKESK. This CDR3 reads CASSRARGTSGANVLTF. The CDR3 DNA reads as TGTGCCAGCAGCCGTGCTCGGGGGACCTCTGGGGCCAACGTCCTGACTTTC.

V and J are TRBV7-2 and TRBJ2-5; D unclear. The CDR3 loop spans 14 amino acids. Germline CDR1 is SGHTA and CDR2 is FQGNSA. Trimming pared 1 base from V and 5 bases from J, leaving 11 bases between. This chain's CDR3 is CASSLDWGHETQYF. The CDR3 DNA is TGTGCCAGCAGCTTAGATTGGGGTCACGAGACCCAGTACTTC.

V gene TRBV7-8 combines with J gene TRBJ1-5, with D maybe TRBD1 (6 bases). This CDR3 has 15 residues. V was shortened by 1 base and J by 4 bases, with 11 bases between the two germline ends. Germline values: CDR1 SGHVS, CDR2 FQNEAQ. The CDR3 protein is CASSLVGGMNQPQHF. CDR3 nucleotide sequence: TGTGCCAGCAGCTTAGTAGGGGGGATGAATCAGCCCCAGCATTTT.

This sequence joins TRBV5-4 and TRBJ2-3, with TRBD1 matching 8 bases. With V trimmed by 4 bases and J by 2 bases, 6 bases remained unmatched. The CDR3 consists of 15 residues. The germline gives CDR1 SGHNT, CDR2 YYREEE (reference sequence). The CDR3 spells CASSQGAPSTDTQYF. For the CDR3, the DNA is TGTGCCAGCAGCCAGGGGGCGCCGTCCACAGATACGCAGTATTTT. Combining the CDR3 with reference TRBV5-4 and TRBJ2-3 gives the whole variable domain ETGVTQSPTHLIKTRGQQVTLRCSSQSGHNTVSWYQQALGQGPQFIFQYYREEENGRGNFPPRFSGLQFPNYSSELNVNALELDDSALYLCASSQGAPSTDTQYFGPGTRLTVL.

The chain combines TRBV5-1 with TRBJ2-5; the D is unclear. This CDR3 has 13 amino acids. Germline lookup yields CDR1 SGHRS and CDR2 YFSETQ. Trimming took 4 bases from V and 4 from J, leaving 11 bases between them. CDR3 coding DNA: TGCGCCAGCAGCCTCCAGGTGGGAGAGACCCAGTACTTC. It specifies CASSLQVGETQYF. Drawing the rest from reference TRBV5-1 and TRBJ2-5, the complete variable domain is KAGVTQTPRYLIKTRGQQVTLSCSPISGHRSVSWYQQTPGQGLQFLFEYFSETQRNKGNFPGRFSGRQFSNSRSEMNVSTLELGDSALYLCASSLQVGETQYFGPGTRLLVL.

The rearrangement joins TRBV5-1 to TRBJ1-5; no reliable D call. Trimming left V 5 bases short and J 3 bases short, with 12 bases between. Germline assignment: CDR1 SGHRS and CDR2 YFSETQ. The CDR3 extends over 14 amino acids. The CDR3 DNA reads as TGCGCCAGCAGGAAGGACGGGGACAATCAGCCCCAGCATTTT. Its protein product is CASRKDGDNQPQHF.

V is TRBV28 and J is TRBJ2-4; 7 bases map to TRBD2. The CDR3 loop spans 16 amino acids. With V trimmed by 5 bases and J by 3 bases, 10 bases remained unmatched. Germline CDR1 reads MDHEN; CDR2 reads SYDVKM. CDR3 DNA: TGTGCCAGCAGTATTTGGCGGGAGTGGGGCAAAAACATTCAGTACTTC. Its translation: CASSIWREWGKNIQYF.

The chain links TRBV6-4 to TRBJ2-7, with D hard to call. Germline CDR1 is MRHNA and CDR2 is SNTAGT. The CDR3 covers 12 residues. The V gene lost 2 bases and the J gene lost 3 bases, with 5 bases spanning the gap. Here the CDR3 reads CASSDMDYEQYF. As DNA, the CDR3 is TGTGCCAGCAGTGACATGGACTACGAGCAGTACTTC.

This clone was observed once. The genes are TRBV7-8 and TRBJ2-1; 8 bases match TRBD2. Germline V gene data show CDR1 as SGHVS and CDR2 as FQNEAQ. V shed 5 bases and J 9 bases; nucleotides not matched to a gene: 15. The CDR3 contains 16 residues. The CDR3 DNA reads TGTGCCAGCAGCATCCACGGGACTAGTGGTGTCGGTGAGCAGTTCTTC. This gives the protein CASSIHGTSGVGEQFF.

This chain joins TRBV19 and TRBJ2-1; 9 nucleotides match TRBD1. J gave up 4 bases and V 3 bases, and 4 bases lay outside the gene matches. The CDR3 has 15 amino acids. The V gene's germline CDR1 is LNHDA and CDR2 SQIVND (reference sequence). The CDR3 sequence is CASSIRGQGYNEQFF. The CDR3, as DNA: TGTGCCAGTAGTATTAGGGGACAGGGATACAATGAGCAGTTCTTC.

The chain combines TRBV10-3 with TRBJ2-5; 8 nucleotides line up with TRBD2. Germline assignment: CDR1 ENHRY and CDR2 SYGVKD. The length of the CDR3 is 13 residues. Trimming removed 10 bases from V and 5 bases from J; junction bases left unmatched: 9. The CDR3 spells CASSLREGETQYF. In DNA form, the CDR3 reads TGTGCCAGTTCGCTTCGGGAGGGGGAGACCCAGTACTTC.

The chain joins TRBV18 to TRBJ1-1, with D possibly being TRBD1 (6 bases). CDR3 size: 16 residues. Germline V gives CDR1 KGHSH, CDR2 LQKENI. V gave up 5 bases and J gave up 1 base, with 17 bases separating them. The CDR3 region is CASSSGMSGANTEAFF. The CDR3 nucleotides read TGTGCCAGCTCAAGCGGGATGTCAGGGGCGAACACTGAAGCTTTCTTT.

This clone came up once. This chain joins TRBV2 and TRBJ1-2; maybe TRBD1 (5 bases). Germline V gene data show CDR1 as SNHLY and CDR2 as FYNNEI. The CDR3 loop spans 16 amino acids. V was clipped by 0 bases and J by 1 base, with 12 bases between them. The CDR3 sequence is CASSEAGQRLNYGYTF. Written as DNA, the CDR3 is TGTGCCAGCAGTGAAGCGGGGCAGCGACTTAACTATGGCTACACCTTC. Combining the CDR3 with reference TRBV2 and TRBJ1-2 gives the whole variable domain EPEVTQTPSHQVTQMGQEVILRCVPISNHLYFYWYRQILGQKVEFLVSFYNNEISEKSEIFDDQFSVERPDGSNFTLKIRSTKLEDSAMYFCASSEAGQRLNYGYTFGSGTRLTVV.

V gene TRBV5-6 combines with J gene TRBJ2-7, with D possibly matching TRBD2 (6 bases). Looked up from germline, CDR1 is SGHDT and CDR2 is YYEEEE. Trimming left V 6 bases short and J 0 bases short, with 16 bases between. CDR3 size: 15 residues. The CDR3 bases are TGTGCCAGCACCATGAGGACTACCAGCTCCTACGAGCAGTACTTC. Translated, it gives CASTMRTTSSYEQYF.

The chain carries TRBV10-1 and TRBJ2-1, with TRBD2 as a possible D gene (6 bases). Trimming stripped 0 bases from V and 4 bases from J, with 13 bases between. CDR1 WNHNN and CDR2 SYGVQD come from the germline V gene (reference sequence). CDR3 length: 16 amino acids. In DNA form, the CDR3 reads TGCGCCAGCAGTGAGTCTAGCGGAAAGGGGTACAATGAGCAGTTCTTC. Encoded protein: CASSESSGKGYNEQFF.